A selection of T cell receptor beta chains follows, all from one sample in a study of memory CD4+ T cells and cytomegalovirus serostatus. Assay: immunoSEQ multiplex PCR; the TCRdb copy retains only in-frame clones and omits some. The profile shows 50,000 to 55,000 clones, about 78% of them singletons. Sequenced material: memory CD4+ T cells from blood. These receptor sequences come from an adult in good health and CMV-seronegative. The CDR3 runs from the conserved cysteine through the conserved F or W. The D gene is left open where the match is weak. Where a row states a size, it is once, few, many or the class of an expanded clone; other rows omit it.

d_gene: NA; j_gene: TRBJ2-2; abundance: NA; v_gene: TRBV6-5; CDR3aa: CASSPHSRELFF; CDR3nt: TGTGCCAGCAGTCCCCATTCGAGGGAGCTGTTTTTT
d_gene: NA; j_gene: TRBJ1-4; abundance: few; v_gene: TRBV30; CDR3aa: CAWNQGKEKLFF; CDR3nt: TGTGCCTGGAATCAGGGGAAAGAAAAACTGTTTTTT
d_gene: TRBD1; j_gene: TRBJ1-1; abundance: NA; v_gene: TRBV5-1; CDR3aa: CASSLEGQTNTEAFF; CDR3nt: TGCGCCAGCAGCTTGGAGGGACAGACGAACACTGAAGCTTTCTTT
d_gene: NA; j_gene: TRBJ2-7; abundance: NA; v_gene: TRBV5-1; CDR3aa: CASSGIGVTSYEQYF; CDR3nt: TGCGCCAGCAGCGGTATAGGAGTCACAAGCTACGAGCAGTACTTC
d_gene: NA; j_gene: TRBJ2-3; abundance: NA; v_gene: TRBV7-2; CDR3aa: CASNLPSTDTQYF; CDR3nt: TGTGCCAGCAACCTCCCCTCCACAGATACGCAGTATTTT
d_gene: NA; j_gene: TRBJ1-2; abundance: once; v_gene: TRBV6-5; CDR3aa: CASSYFRELSTGYTF; CDR3nt: TGTGCCAGCAGTTATTTTAGGGAGTTGAGTACTGGCTACACCTTC
d_gene: TRBD1; j_gene: TRBJ1-1; abundance: NA; v_gene: TRBV9; CDR3aa: CASSAGQGAVDTEAFF; CDR3nt: TGTGCCAGCAGCGCGGGACAGGGGGCTGTAGACACTGAAGCTTTCTTT
d_gene: NA; j_gene: TRBJ1-2; abundance: NA; v_gene: TRBV5-4; CDR3aa: CASSDRTGNYGYTF; CDR3nt: TGTGCCAGCAGTGATAGGACGGGGAACTATGGCTACACCTTC
d_gene: NA; j_gene: TRBJ1-3; abundance: NA; v_gene: TRBV7-6; CDR3aa: CASSGGGSGNTIYF; CDR3nt: TGTGCCAGCTCCGGGGGGGGCTCTGGAAACACCATATATTTT
d_gene: NA; j_gene: TRBJ2-5; abundance: NA; v_gene: TRBV6-1; CDR3aa: CASSPPGWQETQYF; CDR3nt: TGTGCCAGCAGCCCTCCAGGGTGGCAAGAGACCCAGTACTTC
d_gene: NA; j_gene: TRBJ2-1; abundance: NA; v_gene: TRBV7-2; CDR3aa: CASSFGLFYNEQFF; CDR3nt: TGTGCCAGCAGCTTTGGACTATTCTACAATGAGCAGTTCTTC
d_gene: TRBD2; j_gene: TRBJ2-7; abundance: once; v_gene: TRBV5-1; CDR3aa: CASSLMGLAGTYEQYF; CDR3nt: TGCGCCAGCAGCTTGATGGGACTAGCGGGAACCTACGAGCAGTACTTC
d_gene: NA; j_gene: TRBJ1-2; abundance: NA; v_gene: TRBV6-6; CDR3aa: CASKNQGTGYTF; CDR3nt: TGTGCCAGCAAAAATCAGGGGACAGGCTACACCTTC
d_gene: TRBD1; j_gene: TRBJ2-1; abundance: NA; v_gene: TRBV6-1; CDR3aa: CASSGPGTGGRDEQFF; CDR3nt: TGTGCCAGCAGTGGCCCCGGGACAGGGGGCCGCGATGAGCAGTTCTTC
d_gene: NA; j_gene: TRBJ2-2; abundance: NA; v_gene: TRBV6-5; CDR3aa: CASTPFEGTGELFF; CDR3nt: TGTGCCAGCACCCCCTTTGAGGGAACCGGGGAGCTGTTTTTT
d_gene: TRBD2; j_gene: TRBJ2-1; abundance: once; v_gene: TRBV5-4; CDR3aa: CASSLGGGGGSYNEQFF; CDR3nt: TGTGCCAGCAGCCTCGGAGGCGGGGGGGGCTCCTACAATGAGCAGTTCTTC
d_gene: NA; j_gene: TRBJ1-1; abundance: NA; v_gene: TRBV7-2; CDR3aa: CASSLGLRGPTEAFF; CDR3nt: TGTGCCAGCAGCTTAGGCCTCAGGGGACCAACTGAAGCTTTCTTT
d_gene: TRBD1; j_gene: TRBJ2-7; abundance: NA; v_gene: TRBV18; CDR3aa: CASSPNGQGSYEQYF; CDR3nt: TGTGCCAGCTCACCAAACGGACAGGGTTCCTACGAGCAGTACTTC
d_gene: NA; j_gene: TRBJ1-5; abundance: NA; v_gene: TRBV5-6; CDR3aa: CASSFYLPRGNQPQHF; CDR3nt: TGTGCCAGCAGCTTTTATCTCCCTAGGGGCAATCAGCCCCAGCATTTT
d_gene: TRBD2; j_gene: TRBJ2-1; abundance: NA; v_gene: TRBV7-2; CDR3aa: CASSLDLAGGQGSFF; CDR3nt: TGTGCCAGCAGCTTAGATTTAGCGGGGGGGCAGGGTTCGTTCTTC
d_gene: TRBD1; j_gene: TRBJ2-2; abundance: few; v_gene: TRBV10-3; CDR3aa: CAISEGQGGELFF; CDR3nt: TGTGCCATCAGTGAGGGACAGGGCGGGGAGCTGTTTTTT
d_gene: NA; j_gene: TRBJ2-6; abundance: NA; v_gene: TRBV4-2; CDR3aa: CASSHGSSGANVLTF; CDR3nt: TGTGCCAGCAGCCACGGGAGCTCTGGGGCCAACGTCCTGACTTTC
d_gene: TRBD2; j_gene: TRBJ2-1; abundance: NA; v_gene: TRBV7-8; CDR3aa: CASSFPKRGGYNEQFF; CDR3nt: TGTGCCAGCAGCTTTCCAAAGCGGGGGGGTTACAATGAGCAGTTCTTC
d_gene: NA; j_gene: TRBJ2-2; abundance: NA; v_gene: TRBV5-6; CDR3aa: CASSPDRLDTGELFF; CDR3nt: TGTGCCAGCAGCCCGGACCGGTTGGACACCGGGGAGCTGTTTTTT
d_gene: NA; j_gene: TRBJ2-7; abundance: NA; v_gene: TRBV14; CDR3aa: CASSRRGAGSYEQYF; CDR3nt: TGTGCCAGCAGCCGAAGGGGGGCCGGGTCCTACGAGCAGTACTTC
d_gene: NA; j_gene: TRBJ1-1; abundance: NA; v_gene: TRBV10-3; CDR3aa: CAIRKGTVNTEAFF; CDR3nt: TGTGCCATCAGGAAGGGGACGGTCAACACTGAAGCTTTCTTT
d_gene: TRBD1; j_gene: TRBJ1-2; abundance: NA; v_gene: TRBV6-4; CDR3aa: CASSAEGIGTALVRYGYTF; CDR3nt: TGTGCCAGCAGTGCCGAGGGGATAGGGACAGCCCTCGTCCGCTATGGCTACACCTTC
d_gene: NA; j_gene: TRBJ1-4; abundance: NA; v_gene: TRBV29-1; CDR3aa: CSANQGEKLFF; CDR3nt: TGCAGCGCGAATCAGGGCGAAAAACTGTTTTTT
d_gene: TRBD1; j_gene: TRBJ1-2; abundance: few; v_gene: TRBV9; CDR3aa: CASSVGQGGDYTF; CDR3nt: TGTGCCAGCAGCGTAGGACAGGGAGGTGACTACACCTTC
d_gene: NA; j_gene: TRBJ2-7; abundance: NA; v_gene: TRBV19; CDR3aa: CAMRSRGEYEQYF; CDR3nt: TGTGCCATGCGGAGCAGGGGAGAATACGAGCAGTACTTC
d_gene: NA; j_gene: TRBJ1-2; abundance: NA; v_gene: TRBV5-4; CDR3aa: CASSSNMGRVMGYTF; CDR3nt: TGTGCCAGCAGTTCCAATATGGGGCGCGTGATGGGCTACACCTTC
d_gene: NA; j_gene: TRBJ1-4; abundance: NA; v_gene: TRBV5-1; CDR3aa: CASSSGTVRTNEKLFF; CDR3nt: TGCGCCAGCAGCTCCGGGACCGTTAGAACTAATGAAAAACTGTTTTTT
d_gene: TRBD1; j_gene: TRBJ2-7; abundance: NA; v_gene: TRBV2; CDR3aa: CASRKGTGSYEQYF; CDR3nt: TGTGCCAGCAGGAAAGGGACAGGGAGCTACGAGCAGTACTTC
d_gene: NA; j_gene: TRBJ1-1; abundance: NA; v_gene: TRBV18; CDR3aa: CASSQEGGGLTTEAFF; CDR3nt: TGTGCCAGCTCCCAAGAAGGGGGGGGACTAACCACTGAAGCTTTCTTT
d_gene: NA; j_gene: TRBJ2-6; abundance: NA; v_gene: TRBV5-1; CDR3aa: CASSLSTGFSGANVLTF; CDR3nt: TGCGCCAGCAGCTTGTCTACAGGCTTCTCTGGGGCCAACGTCCTGACTTTC
d_gene: NA; j_gene: TRBJ1-2; abundance: NA; v_gene: TRBV9; CDR3aa: CASSEGGVGRVGYTF; CDR3nt: TGTGCCAGCAGCGAGGGGGGAGTAGGGAGGGTTGGCTACACCTTC
d_gene: NA; j_gene: TRBJ1-2; abundance: NA; v_gene: TRBV19; CDR3aa: CASSPRTAGYGYTF; CDR3nt: TGTGCCAGTAGTCCCAGGACAGCTGGCTATGGCTACACCTTC
d_gene: NA; j_gene: TRBJ2-5; abundance: NA; v_gene: TRBV4-3; CDR3aa: CASSQVLFAETQYF; CDR3nt: TGCGCCAGCAGCCAAGTTTTATTCGCGGAGACCCAGTACTTC
d_gene: NA; j_gene: TRBJ1-2; abundance: NA; v_gene: TRBV2; CDR3aa: CASSNYGYTF; CDR3nt: TGTGCCAGCAGTAACTATGGCTACACCTTC
d_gene: NA; j_gene: TRBJ1-3; abundance: NA; v_gene: TRBV19; CDR3aa: CASSTRQVQNSGNTIYF; CDR3nt: TGTGCCAGTAGTACCCGACAGGTTCAGAACTCTGGAAACACCATATATTTT
d_gene: NA; j_gene: TRBJ1-2; abundance: NA; v_gene: TRBV10-1; CDR3aa: CASRLQGTNYGYTF; CDR3nt: TGCGCCAGCAGACTACAGGGCACTAACTATGGCTACACCTTC